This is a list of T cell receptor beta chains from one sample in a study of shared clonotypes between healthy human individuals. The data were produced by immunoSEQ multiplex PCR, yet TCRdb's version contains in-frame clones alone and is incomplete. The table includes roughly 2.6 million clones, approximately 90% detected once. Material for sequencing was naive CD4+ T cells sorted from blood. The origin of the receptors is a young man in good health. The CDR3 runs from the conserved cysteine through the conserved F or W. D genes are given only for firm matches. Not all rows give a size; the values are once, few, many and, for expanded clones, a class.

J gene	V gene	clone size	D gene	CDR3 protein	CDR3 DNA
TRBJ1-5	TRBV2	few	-	CASSGVGGSSNQPQHF	TGTGCCAGCAGTGGGGTTGGAGGGTCTAGCAATCAGCCCCAGCATTTT
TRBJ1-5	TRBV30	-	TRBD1	CAWSVQGAGQPQHF	TGTGCCTGGAGTGTACAGGGGGCGGGTCAGCCCCAGCATTTT
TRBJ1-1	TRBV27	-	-	CASSLGPAHQIPEAFF	TGTGCCAGCAGCCTAGGGCCGGCACACCAGATCCCTGAAGCTTTCTTT
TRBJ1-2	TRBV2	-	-	CASSGLDGGNYGYTF	TGTGCCAGCAGTGGGCTGGACGGAGGGAACTATGGCTACACCTTC
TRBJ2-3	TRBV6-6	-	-	CASSYVGVGDTQYF	TGTGCCAGCAGTTACGTGGGAGTTGGAGATACGCAGTATTTT
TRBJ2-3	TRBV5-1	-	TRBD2	CASSLLAAGTDTQYF	TGCGCCAGCAGCTTGCTAGCGGCCGGCACAGATACGCAGTATTTT
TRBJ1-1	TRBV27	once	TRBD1	CASSTDRGNTEAFF	TGTGCCAGCAGTACGGACAGGGGTAACACTGAAGCTTTCTTT
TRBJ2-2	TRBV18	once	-	CASSPPQGRSTGELFF	TGTGCCAGCTCACCCCCCCAGGGGCGAAGCACCGGGGAGCTGTTTTTT
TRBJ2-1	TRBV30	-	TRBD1	CAWSGQGAGVSYNEQFF	TGTGCCTGGAGTGGACAGGGGGCGGGGGTCTCCTACAATGAGCAGTTCTTC
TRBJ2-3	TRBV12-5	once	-	CASGSTNTQYF	TGTGCTAGTGGTTCCACGAATACGCAGTATTTT
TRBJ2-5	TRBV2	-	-	CASMRVGETQYF	TGTGCCAGCATGCGTGTTGGAGAGACCCAGTACTTC
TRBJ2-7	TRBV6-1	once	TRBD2	CASSEVWTSAEQYF	TGTGCCAGCAGTGAAGTATGGACTAGCGCCGAGCAGTACTTC
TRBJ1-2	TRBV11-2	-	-	CASSLGPGSDGYTF	TGTGCCAGCAGCTTAGGGCCAGGGTCGGATGGCTACACCTTC
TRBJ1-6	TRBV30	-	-	CAWRSESSYNSPLHF	TGTGCCTGGAGATCTGAGAGCTCCTATAATTCACCCCTCCACTTT